This T cell receptor beta chain appears in the sequencing data of a study of shared clonotypes between healthy human individuals. Whole-study results and caveats: Shared clonotypes: approximately 5.3% naive CD4, around 3.4% naive CD8, 2.3% memory CD4, over 0.3% memory CD8.

Details on this clone: The antigen is unknown. One end of the junction fails to match germline, which may point to a read error.

In germline, CDR1 is ENHRY, CDR2 SYGVKD. CDR3 size: 13 residues. The table came from immunoSEQ multiplex PCR; TCRdb's copy has only in-frame clones and leaves some out. The sample contains about 1.5 million clones, approximately 96% of which appear only once. The source is a man aged 25-45 years in good health. V is TRBV10-3 and J is TRBJ1-5; D gene unclear. The sample was naive CD4+ T cells sorted from blood. Subset here: CD45RA+ positively selected. The CDR3 nucleotides read TGTGCCACCAGTGGGGTAAGCAATCAGCCCCAGCATTTT. This translates into CATSGVSNQPQHF.